This T cell receptor (beta chain) is from a study of cytomegalovirus exposure and HLA in healthy donors. TCRdb's table, derived via immunoSEQ multiplex PCR, lists solely in-frame clones and lacks some. The table lists roughly 90,000 clones, 85% of them singletons. The sequenced sample consisted of PBMCs. This receptor was taken from a man aged 18 to 30 in good health and CMV-seropositive.

This CDR3 is CASSEGTGEGYF. The DNA of the CDR3 is TGTGCCAGCAGTGAAGGGACAGGAGAGGGGTACTTC. The rearrangement uses TRBV6-1 and TRBJ2-7; 7 nucleotides align to TRBD1. The CDR3 length is 12 residues. Trimming removed 1 base from V and 12 bases from J; junction bases left unmatched: 6. Per the germline V gene, CDR1 is MNHNS and CDR2 is SASEGT.